One and the same sample provided the 10 T cell receptor beta chains below, sequenced in a study of blood T cell repertoires in COVID-19. The protocol was immunoSEQ multiplex PCR, while the TCRdb copy is restricted to in-frame clones and leaves out a portion. The table has about 250,000 clones, roughly 89% seen once; the top ten hold around 2.9%. Sequenced: peripheral blood. The receptor source for this set is a woman aged 25 to 39 with active or convalescent COVID-19.

This clone was recorded only once. The chain is built from TRBV24-1 and TRBJ1-2; D is possibly TRBD1 (5 bases). The germline V gene has CDR1 KGHDR and CDR2 SFDVKD. V lost 4 bases and J lost 2, with 7 bases in between. The CDR3 is 13 amino acids. This chain's CDR3 is CATSERQNYGYTF. In DNA form, the CDR3 reads TGTGCCACCAGTGAGCGACAGAACTATGGCTACACCTTC.

This chain connects TRBV7-2 to TRBJ2-3, with 12 positions matching TRBD2. V dropped 5 bases and J dropped 2; count of bases not matched to a gene: 8. CDR3 length: 17 amino acids. Germline V gives CDR1 SGHTA, CDR2 FQGNSA. DNA for the CDR3: TGTGCCAGCAGCCCGCGACTAGCGGGGGTGCTCACAGATACGCAGTATTTT. It yields the protein CASSPRLAGVLTDTQYF.

The chain uses TRBV19 and TRBJ1-5; 9 positions match TRBD1. Germline CDR1 and CDR2: LNHDA and SQIVND (reference sequence). The V segment lost 3 bases and the J segment 0 bases; nucleotides outside the gene matches: 3. The CDR3 is 16 amino acids. CDR3 sequence (DNA): TGTGCCAGTAGTATCCCACAGGGGGCTAGCAATCAGCCCCAGCATTTT. Its translation is CASSIPQGASNQPQHF. The whole variable domain, filled in from reference TRBV19 and TRBJ1-5, reads DGGITQSPKYLFRKEGQNVTLSCEQNLNHDAMYWYRQDPGQGLRLIYYSQIVNDFQKGDIAEGYSVSREKKESFPLTVTSAQKNPTAFYLCASSIPQGASNQPQHFGDGTRLSIL.

The V and J genes are TRBV10-3 and TRBJ2-2; weak D call: TRBD1 (6 bases). The V and J ends lost 10 bases and 7 bases respectively, with 16 bases between them. This CDR3 has 13 residues. In germline, CDR1 is ENHRY, CDR2 SYGVKD. The CDR3 sequence is CASRQVDGGELFF. CDR3 in DNA: TGTGCCAGCAGACAGGTAGATGGCGGGGAGCTGTTTTTT.

The V call is TRBV4-3, the J call TRBJ2-5; a weak D match, TRBD1 (6 bases). The CDR3 extends over 14 amino acids. V was pared by 0 bases and J by 5 bases, with 10 bases between. Germline V gene sequence: CDR1 LGHNA, CDR2 YSLEER. The CDR3 bases are TGCGCCAGCAGCCAAGAAGGGGGACGGGAGACCCAGTACTTC. Translating it yields CASSQEGGRETQYF.

The rearrangement links TRBV27 to TRBJ1-4, with TRBD1 identical over 10 bases. The V gene end was trimmed by 1 base and the J gene end by 0 bases; junction bases not matched to a gene: 11. CDR3 size: 20 residues. The germline V gene has CDR1 MNHEY and CDR2 SMNVEV (reference sequence). The CDR3: CASSLYPPGQGIATNEKLFF. The DNA for the CDR3 is TGTGCCAGCAGTTTATATCCACCGGGACAGGGGATTGCAACTAATGAAAAACTGTTTTTT.

The CDR3 DNA reads TGTGCCAGCGGGACAGGGGACTACGAGCAGTACTTC. It translates to CASGTGDYEQYF. This chain joins TRBV28 and TRBJ2-7, with TRBD1 identical over 10 bases. The CDR3 runs 12 residues. CDR1 is MDHEN and CDR2 is SYDVKM in the germline V gene. V dropped 8 bases and J dropped 3; count of bases not matched to a gene: 1.

The rearrangement links TRBV2 to TRBJ2-3, with D perhaps matching TRBD2 (7 bases). This CDR3 is 12 amino acids long. The germline V and J ends were trimmed by 7 bases and 8 bases, with 13 bases remaining between them. The germline V gene encodes CDR1 SNHLY and CDR2 FYNNEI. DNA of the CDR3: TGTGCCAGCAATGGGGGCGGGGGTACGCAGTATTTT. Protein sequence: CASNGGGGTQYF. Full variable domain (outside the CDR3, taken from reference TRBV2 and TRBJ2-3): EPEVTQTPSHQVTQMGQEVILRCVPISNHLYFYWYRQILGQKVEFLVSFYNNEISEKSEIFDDQFSVERPDGSNFTLKIRSTKLEDSAMYFCASNGGGGTQYFGPGTRLTVL.

The chain is built from TRBV28 and TRBJ1-5; D possibly corresponds to TRBD1 (6 bases). Germline V gene sequence: CDR1 MDHEN, CDR2 SYDVKM. This CDR3 region has 15 residues. Trimming removed 6 bases at V and 1 base at J, with 13 bases between. CDR3 residues: CASSPTQGSNQPQHF. The CDR3 DNA sequence: TGTGCCAGCAGCCCCACACAGGGAAGCAATCAGCCCCAGCATTTT. The complete variable domain, with remaining parts taken from reference TRBV28 and TRBJ1-5, reads DVKVTQSSRYLVKRTGEKVFLECVQDMDHENMFWYRQDPGLGLRLIYFSYDVKMKEKGDIPEGYSVSREKKERFSLILESASTNQTSMYLCASSPTQGSNQPQHFGDGTRLSIL.

Only one count was recorded for this clone. The chain combines TRBV6-2 or TRBV6-3 with TRBJ2-5, with 7 positions matching TRBD2. Germline V gene lookup returns CDR1 MNHEY and CDR2 SVGEGT. With V trimmed by 2 bases and J by 3 bases, 9 bases remained unmatched. CDR3 length: 16 amino acids. Here the CDR3 DNA reads TGTGCCAGCAGTTACAAAAGGGAGCGGGGCGAAGAGACCCAGTACTTC. It yields the protein CASSYKRERGEETQYF.